This T cell receptor (beta chain) was sequenced in a study of cytomegalovirus exposure and HLA in healthy donors. The V and J ends lost 8 bases and 2 bases respectively, with 22 bases between them. This CDR3 is 16 amino acids long. Germline V lookup: CDR1 LNHDA, CDR2 SQIVND (reference sequence). 13 Jbeta primers and 60 Vbeta primers were used for the PCR. Here immunoSEQ multiplex PCR was the method, and the copy in TCRdb shows in-frame clones only, minus some. The sample table sets out about 77,000 clones. This clonotype was obtained from a middle-aged man in good health and CMV-seropositive. This sequence joins TRBV19 and TRBJ2-7; D is possibly TRBD2 (7 bases). The sample taken for sequencing was PBMCs. CDR3 region: CASSGGLAGDAYEQYF. The CDR3 DNA reads TGTGCCAGTTCGGGGGGCCTGGCAGGGGATGCCTACGAGCAGTACTTC.